The T cell receptor (beta chain) under discussion was sequenced for a study of blood T cell repertoires in COVID-19. Libraries were prepared by immunoSEQ multiplex PCR; TCRdb keeps only in-frame clonotypes and omits some of them. Of about 270,000 clones detected, more than 75% appear once; the ten largest clones hold less than 3%. This clone was observed once. Germline-derived CDR1 and CDR2 are KGHSH and LQKENI. V lost 2 bases to trimming and J lost 4 bases, with 12 bases between them. The CDR3 consists of 15 residues. The sample taken for sequencing was PBMCs or T cells enriched from blood (not recorded which). The chain has TRBV18 and TRBJ2-1; perhaps TRBD1 as D (6 bases). The receptor was isolated from a young woman who had recovered from COVID-19. For the CDR3, the DNA is TGTGCCAGCTCACCAACAGGACAGAAATACAATGAGCAGTTCTTC. It is translated as CASSPTGQKYNEQFF.